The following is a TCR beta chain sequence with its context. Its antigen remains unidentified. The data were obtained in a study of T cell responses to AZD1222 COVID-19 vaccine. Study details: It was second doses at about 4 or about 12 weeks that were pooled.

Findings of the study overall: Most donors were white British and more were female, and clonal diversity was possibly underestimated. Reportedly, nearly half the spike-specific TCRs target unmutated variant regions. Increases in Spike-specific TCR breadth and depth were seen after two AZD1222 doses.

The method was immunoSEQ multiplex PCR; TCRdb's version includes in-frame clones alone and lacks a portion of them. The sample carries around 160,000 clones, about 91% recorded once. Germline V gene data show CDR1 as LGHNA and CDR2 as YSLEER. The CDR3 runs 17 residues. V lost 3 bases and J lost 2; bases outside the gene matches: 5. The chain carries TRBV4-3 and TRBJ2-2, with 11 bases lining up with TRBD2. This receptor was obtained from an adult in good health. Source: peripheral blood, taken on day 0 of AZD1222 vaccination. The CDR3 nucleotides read TGCGCCAGCAGCCATCTCGGGACTAGCGGAAACACCGGGGAGCTGTTTTTT. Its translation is CASSHLGTSGNTGELFF.